What follows are 26 T cell receptor beta chains derived from one specimen sequenced in a study of T cell responses to AZD1222 COVID-19 vaccine. Some clones are missing from TCRdb's copy, which holds only in-frame ones; the method was immunoSEQ multiplex PCR. The table includes 180,000 or so clones, approximately 90% detected once. This specimen consisted of peripheral blood, obtained 28 days after the second AZD1222 dose. These receptors originate from an adult who received the AZD1222 COVID-19 vaccine.

V gene TRBV20-1 combines with J gene TRBJ2-1; 9 bases are shared with TRBD2. The CDR3 has 16 residues. V dropped 3 bases and J dropped 2; count of bases not matched to a gene: 8. CDR1 is DFQATT and CDR2 is SNEGSKA in the germline V gene (reference sequence). CDR3 loop: CSASDSGGPTYNEQFF. Written as DNA, the CDR3 is TGCAGTGCTAGTGATAGCGGGGGCCCAACCTACAATGAGCAGTTCTTC.

This chain connects TRBV10-3 to TRBJ1-1, with D perhaps matching TRBD1 (6 bases). Per the germline V gene, CDR1 is ENHRY and CDR2 is SYGVKD. The length of the CDR3 is 18 residues. Trimming removed 3 bases from V and 5 bases from J, with 25 bases in between. CDR3 amino acids: CAISDWLRDNRGRTEAFF. The CDR3, as DNA: TGTGCCATCAGTGATTGGTTAAGGGACAATCGGGGACGGACTGAAGCTTTCTTT.

The chain employs TRBV27 and TRBJ2-4, with TRBD1 identical over 11 bases. The V gene's germline CDR1 is MNHEY and CDR2 SMNVEV (reference sequence). Trimming cost V 6 bases and J 9 bases; bases outside gene matches: 7. This CDR3 contains 14 residues. CDR3 sequence (DNA): TGTGCCAGCAGCCGCGGGACAGGGGGGGGCATTCAGTACTTC. This translates into CASSRGTGGGIQYF.

The chain carries TRBV5-4 and TRBJ1-1; TRBD1 might be the D (5 bases). Trimming removed 0 bases at V and 1 base at J, with 13 bases between. Germline CDR1 and CDR2: SGHNT and YYREEE (reference sequence). This CDR3 is built from 16 residues. The CDR3 reads CASSLEWGSGNTEAFF. The DNA of the CDR3 is TGTGCCAGCAGCTTGGAATGGGGCTCGGGGAACACTGAAGCTTTCTTT.

The rearrangement links TRBV4-1 to TRBJ1-5; no clear D. Trimming took off 0 bases at V and 10 bases at J, with 10 bases between the two ends. The CDR3 totals 13 residues. Germline V gives CDR1 MGHRA, CDR2 YSYEKL. The DNA for the CDR3 is TGCGCCAGCAGCCAAGAACCCAATGCCCCCCAGCATTTT. Translation: CASSQEPNAPQHF.

The J gene is TRBJ2-3, the V gene TRBV6-9; D gene uncertain. The CDR3 spans 16 residues. Deletions cut 6 bases from V and 2 bases from J, with 18 bases between. Germline assignment: CDR1 MNHGY and CDR2 SVAAGI. CDR3 DNA sequence: TGTGCCAGCAGGCCTAGACTCCCTCATCCCACAGATACGCAGTATTTT. This codes for CASRPRLPHPTDTQYF.

V usage is TRBV18 and J usage is TRBJ1-3; unclear D gene. Trimming shortened V by 2 bases and J by 0 bases, and 8 bases separated the two germline ends. The CDR3 has 15 amino acids. Germline V gene data show CDR1 as KGHSH and CDR2 as LQKENI. The CDR3 reads CASSPRSGSGNTIYF. The CDR3 nucleotides are TGTGCCAGCTCACCAAGATCCGGCTCTGGAAACACCATATATTTT.

The chain links TRBV5-1 to TRBJ1-2, with TRBD1 matching 7 bases. Germline assignment: CDR1 SGHRS and CDR2 YFSETQ. This CDR3 is built from 14 residues. Trimming cost V 0 bases and J 6 bases; bases outside gene matches: 5. This CDR3 is CASSLGQGGDGYTF. The DNA for the CDR3 is TGCGCCAGCAGCTTGGGACAGGGAGGCGATGGCTACACCTTC.

The CDR3 bases are TGTGCCAGCACCCTGACGGGATATTCACCCCTCCACTTT. Translating it yields CASTLTGYSPLHF. This rearrangement joins TRBV12-3 or TRBV12-4 to TRBJ1-6; unclear D gene. Trimming left V 7 bases short and J 8 bases short, with 12 bases between. There are 13 residues in the CDR3.

The chain joins TRBV5-5 to TRBJ2-5; no definite D call. The CDR3 is 14 amino acids. Deletions cut 0 bases from V and 0 bases from J, with 6 bases between. Germline CDR1 and CDR2: SGHKS and YYEKEE (reference sequence). In nucleotides, the CDR3 is TGTGCCAGCAGCTTGGACAGCAACCAAGAGACCCAGTACTTC. Residues: CASSLDSNQETQYF.

V is TRBV21-1 and J is TRBJ2-3; the DNA was not compared with TRBD1, the D call given in the table. TRBV21-1 represents a pseudogene. The CDR3 is 16 amino acids. CDR3 DNA: TGTGCCAGCAGCCCCACGAGGGGGAAAACCACAGATACGCAGTATTTT. Its translation is CASSPTRGKTTDTQYF.

The V call is TRBV10-3, the J call TRBJ2-3; D unclear. CDR1 is ENHRY and CDR2 is SYGVKD in the germline V gene. This CDR3 region has 14 residues. V lost 3 bases and J lost 1, with 8 bases in between. The CDR3 sequence: CAISEQQGTDTQYF. The CDR3 DNA sequence: TGTGCCATCAGTGAACAGCAGGGCACAGATACGCAGTATTTT.

In regard to this clone: Other DNA sequences in the sample encode the same CDR3. The chain employs TRBV18 and TRBJ1-1, with 11 bases lining up with TRBD1. The CDR3 runs 15 residues. Losses at the gene ends were 4 bases for V and 2 bases for J; bases not matched to a gene: 3. Germline values: CDR1 KGHSH, CDR2 LQKENI. CDR3 residues: CASSLGQGANTEAFF. In DNA, the CDR3 is TGTGCCAGCTCACTTGGACAGGGGGCTAACACTGAAGCTTTCTTT.

V gene TRBV7-9 combines with J gene TRBJ1-2; no definite D call. CDR3 length: 13 residues. CDR1 and CDR2 from the germline V gene are SEHNR and FQNEAQ (reference sequence). With 1 base removed from V and 7 bases from J, the gap between germline ends came to 10 bases. The CDR3 nucleotides are TGTGCCAGCAGCTTAGTACCGGAATCTGGCTACACCTTC. It encodes CASSLVPESGYTF. Using reference TRBV7-9 and TRBJ1-2 for the parts outside the CDR3, the full variable domain is DTGVSQNPRHKITKRGQNVTFRCDPISEHNRLYWYRQTLGQGPEFLTYFQNEAQLEKSRLLSDRFSAERPKGSFSTLEIQRTEQGDSAMYLCASSLVPESGYTFGSGTRLTVV.

The chain uses TRBV21-1 and TRBJ2-7; no DNA check was done on the table's D call, TRBD1. TRBV21-1 is a pseudogene locus. This CDR3 spans 18 amino acids. CDR3 in amino acids: CASTRTGGRLEESYEQYF. CDR3 DNA: TGTGCCAGCACCCGGACAGGGGGCAGGCTAGAGGAGTCCTACGAGCAGTACTTC.

This clone was observed a few times. This sequence joins TRBV4-1 and TRBJ2-3, with TRBD2 matching 10 bases. Trimming cost V 2 bases and J 6 bases; bases outside gene matches: 11. The length of the CDR3 is 17 residues. The V gene's germline CDR1 is MGHRA and CDR2 YSYEKL. The chain's CDR3 is CASSQQPSGRALDTQYF. CDR3 nucleotide sequence: TGCGCCAGCAGCCAACAGCCCAGCGGGAGGGCCCTCGATACGCAGTATTTT.

V gene TRBV7-9 combines with J gene TRBJ2-7; TRBD2 is a possible D gene (7 bases). Germline CDR1 and CDR2: SEHNR and FQNEAQ (reference sequence). V was cut by 3 bases and J by 0 bases, with 15 bases left in between. This CDR3 region has 16 residues. CDR3 sequence (DNA): TGTGCCAGCAGCTTTCGGGGGGTCAGGGGCTCCTACGAGCAGTACTTC. It codes for CASSFRGVRGSYEQYF.

This chain links TRBV24-1 with TRBJ2-1, with D hard to call. CDR1 and CDR2 (germline): KGHDR, SFDVKD. The CDR3 covers 15 residues. V was clipped by 3 bases and J by 6 bases, with 14 bases between them. The CDR3 region has the DNA TGTGCCACCAGTGATCCTCTAGTCCTATCCAATGAGCAGTTCTTC. Translating it yields CATSDPLVLSNEQFF.

V is TRBV6-1 and J is TRBJ1-3; TRBD1 matches 8 bases. V lost 2 bases and J lost 4; bases outside the gene matches: 7. Germline V gives CDR1 MNHNS, CDR2 SASEGT. The CDR3 loop spans 16 amino acids. CDR3 sequence reads: CASSEQQGGRGNTIYF. The CDR3 coding sequence is TGTGCCAGCAGTGAACAACAGGGGGGAAGAGGAAACACCATATATTTT.

The chain has TRBV6-5 and TRBJ1-6; D is unresolved. The V end lost 6 bases, the J end lost 7 bases, and 13 bases lay between the germline ends. CDR3 length equals 14 residues. Germline values: CDR1 MNHEY, CDR2 SVGAGI. Here the CDR3 DNA reads TGTGCCAGCAGCGGCCCGGGCCTCAATTCACCCCTCCACTTT. It codes for CASSGPGLNSPLHF.

V and J are TRBV18 and TRBJ2-2; D is uncertain. Between the trimmed V and J ends, which lost 2 bases and 5 bases, there was a span of 6 bases. CDR1 is KGHSH, CDR2 LQKENI, per germline. The CDR3 runs to 13 residues. The CDR3 reads CASSPTTTGELFF. CDR3 bases: TGTGCCAGCTCACCAACTACAACCGGGGAGCTGTTTTTT. The complete variable domain, with remaining parts taken from reference TRBV18 and TRBJ2-2, reads NAGVMQNPRHLVRRRGQEARLRCSPMKGHSHVYWYRQLPEEGLKFMVYLQKENIIDESGMPKERFSAEFPKEGPSILRIQQVVRGDSAAYFCASSPTTTGELFFGEGSRLTVL.

The rearrangement uses TRBV12-3 or TRBV12-4 and TRBJ2-7; D assignment may be TRBD1 or TRBD2 (5 bases each). This CDR3 region has 11 residues. The V and J ends lost 4 bases and 6 bases respectively, with 7 bases between them. The CDR3 is CASSWGIEQYF. CDR3 nucleotide sequence: TGTGCCAGCAGTTGGGGGATCGAGCAGTACTTC.

The chain has TRBV9 and TRBJ1-4; weak D call: TRBD1 (5 bases). The germline gives CDR1 SGDLS, CDR2 YYNGEE. V lost 4 bases and J lost 7, with 17 bases in between. The length of the CDR3 is 15 residues. The CDR3 DNA reads as TGTGCCAGCAGCCCCGGGGGGACCTGGGGTGAAAAACTGTTTTTT. Amino acids: CASSPGGTWGEKLFF. The full variable domain, with the rest looked up from reference TRBV9 and TRBJ1-4, is DSGVTQTPKHLITATGQRVTLRCSPRSGDLSVYWYQQSLDQGLQFLIQYYNGEERAKGNILERFSAQQFPDLHSELNLSSLELGDSALYFCASSPGGTWGEKLFFGSGTQLSVL.

The CDR3 DNA reads TGCGCCAGCAGTTCAAGACAGGGGGGGAGCACAGATACGCAGTATTTT. Protein: CASSSRQGGSTDTQYF. J is TRBJ2-3 and V is TRBV5-1, with 9 bases that match TRBD1. The V and J ends lost 5 bases and 0 bases, in that order; junction bases with no gene match: 7. The CDR3 contains 16 residues. Germline CDR1 and CDR2: SGHRS and YFSETQ.

The CDR3 protein is CASSEEAGFSTEAFF. Written as DNA, the CDR3 is TGTGCCAGCAGTGAAGAAGCAGGTTTTTCCACTGAAGCTTTCTTT. The chain has TRBV6-1 and TRBJ1-1, with D uncertain. The CDR3 is 15 amino acids. Germline CDR1 MNHNS, CDR2 SASEGT. Trimming cost V 1 base and J 4 bases, with 13 bases left between them.

For the CDR3, the DNA is TGTGCCTGGAGTCTGGCAGATACGCAGTATTTT. Protein product: CAWSLADTQYF. The chain is built from TRBV30 and TRBJ2-3; no firm D call. The V gene's germline CDR1 is GTSNPN and CDR2 SVGIG (reference sequence). V lost 2 bases to trimming and J lost 4 bases, with 4 bases between them. This CDR3 has 11 residues.